These 9 T cell receptor beta chains were sequenced from one sample in a study of blood T cell repertoires in COVID-19. Some clones are missing from TCRdb's copy, which holds only in-frame ones; the method was immunoSEQ multiplex PCR. The sample has 130,000 to 150,000 clones; under 90% are singletons. The sequenced material came from peripheral blood. The receptors were gathered from a woman older than 75 in a cohort sampled during active or convalescent COVID-19.

The chain has TRBV18 and TRBJ2-1, with 9 bases matching TRBD2. V trimming: 2 bases; J trimming: 4 bases; junction bases outside the gene matches: 3. Germline CDR1 reads KGHSH; CDR2 reads LQKENI. CDR3 length equals 15 residues. CDR3 sequence reads: CASSPSTSGYNEQFF. In DNA, the CDR3 is TGTGCCAGCTCACCATCTACTAGCGGGTACAATGAGCAGTTCTTC.

CDR3 sequence: CASTEGFSGANVLTF. The CDR3 DNA reads as TGTGCCAGCACCGAGGGATTCTCTGGGGCCAACGTCCTGACTTTC. The chain carries TRBV5-4 and TRBJ2-6; tentative D call: TRBD2 (5 bases). Germline V lookup: CDR1 SGHNT, CDR2 YYREEE (reference sequence). V was pared by 6 bases and J by 0 bases, with 10 bases between. This CDR3 is 15 amino acids long.

The table lists this clone with a count of one. The chain joins TRBV7-9 to TRBJ2-5; 14 bases align to TRBD2. The V and J ends lost 5 bases and 3 bases, in that order; junction bases with no gene match: 5. This CDR3 spans 16 amino acids. The V gene's germline CDR1 is SEHNR and CDR2 FQNEAQ (reference sequence). Here the CDR3 DNA reads TGTGCCAGCAGCCTCCGACTAGCGGGGGGGAAAGAGACCCAGTACTTC. Its protein product is CASSLRLAGGKETQYF.

CDR3 loop: CSAPRTDGYTF. CDR3 nucleotides: TGCAGTGCTCCGCGGACAGATGGCTACACCTTC. This sequence joins TRBV20-1 and TRBJ1-2, with a weak D call TRBD1 (6 bases). The germline gives CDR1 DFQATT, CDR2 SNEGSKA (reference sequence). With 5 bases removed from V and 6 bases from J, the gap between germline ends came to 10 bases. CDR3 length: 11 residues.

The chain carries TRBV30 and TRBJ2-7, with D maybe TRBD1 (5 bases). This CDR3 is built from 13 residues. CDR1 is GTSNPN and CDR2 is SVGIG in the germline V gene (reference sequence). V lost 0 bases and J lost 3, with 9 bases in between. CDR3 nucleotides: TGTGCCTGGAGTGTCGTCAGGGACTACGAGCAGTACTTC. Protein product: CAWSVVRDYEQYF.

The rearrangement uses TRBV28 and TRBJ1-2, with unresolved D. The germline CDR1 and CDR2 sequences are MDHEN and SYDVKM. V was cut by 5 bases and J by 6 bases, with 7 bases left in between. The CDR3 totals 11 residues. The CDR3 region has the DNA TGTGCCAGCAGTGAAACGGATGGCTACACCTTC. The encoded protein is CASSETDGYTF.

The V gene is TRBV24-1, the J gene TRBJ2-2; a weak D match, TRBD1 (6 bases). The CDR3 has 17 amino acids. Germline V gene data show CDR1 as KGHDR and CDR2 as SFDVKD. Trimming left V 4 bases short and J 5 bases short, with 19 bases between. The chain's CDR3 is CATSDSNRADGTGELFF. CDR3 DNA: TGTGCCACCAGTGACTCAAACAGGGCGGACGGGACCGGGGAGCTGTTTTTT.

J is TRBJ1-4 and V is TRBV7-9, with 7 nucleotides matching TRBD1. Germline CDR1 SEHNR, CDR2 FQNEAQ (reference sequence). This CDR3 contains 14 residues. The ends lost 7 bases at V and 0 bases at J; junction bases unmatched: 2. The CDR3, as DNA: TGTGCCAGCAACGACAGGGCAACTAATGAAAAACTGTTTTTT. Protein: CASNDRATNEKLFF.

The rearrangement links TRBV24-1 to TRBJ2-2; the D is unclear. Germline CDR1 and CDR2: KGHDR and SFDVKD. This CDR3 comprises 13 residues. V gave up 5 bases and J gave up 4 bases, with 7 bases separating them. As DNA, the CDR3 is TGTGCCACCAGTGCTCTTCGCACCGGGGAGCTGTTTTTT. It translates to CATSALRTGELFF.